The 9 T cell receptor beta chains below come from one sample, sequenced in a study of T cell repertoires in cytomegalovirus infection. MiXCR, applied by TCRdb to the reads, yields one record per CDR3 protein. This sample has 250,000 to 350,000 distinct CDR3 sequences, with 20% to 30% found just once. The sequencing sample was made of PBMCs. These receptors originate from a human donor in good health (CMV status not recorded). Some clones in this sample may be carry-over from other donors' samples.

V gene TRBV29-1 combines with J gene TRBJ2-1, with unresolved D. Trimming shortened V by 6 bases and J by 0 bases, and 9 bases separated the two germline ends. Germline-derived CDR1 and CDR2 are SQVTM and ANQGSEA. The CDR3 has 13 amino acids. The CDR3 DNA sequence: TGCAGCGTGGACGGGCGCTCCTACAATGAGCAGTTCTTC. It is translated as CSVDGRSYNEQFF.

This clonotype was recorded many times. The chain links TRBV11-2 to TRBJ2-7; 7 bases agree with TRBD1. CDR1 is SGHAT, CDR2 FQNNGV, per germline. The CDR3 length is 13 residues. Trimming removed 5 bases from V and 1 base from J; junction bases left unmatched: 2. The CDR3 protein is CASSRGQSYEQYF. CDR3 DNA sequence: TGTGCCAGCAGCAGGGGACAGTCCTACGAGCAGTACTTC.

This clonotype was counted many times. The chain links TRBV7-2 to TRBJ1-1; tentatively, D is TRBD1 (5 bases). Germline V CDR1 and CDR2: SGHTA, FQGNSA. With 6 bases removed from V and 1 base from J, the gap between germline ends came to 15 bases. The CDR3 extends over 15 amino acids. The CDR3 is CASRKAGTANTEAFF. The CDR3 DNA reads TGTGCCAGCAGGAAGGCCGGGACGGCGAACACTGAAGCTTTCTTT.

This clonotype showed up many times. The rearrangement uses TRBV7-9 and TRBJ2-7; 8 bases are a match to TRBD1. Germline CDR1 is SEHNR and CDR2 is FQNEAQ (reference sequence). The CDR3 contains 14 residues. With V trimmed by 5 bases and J by 3 bases, 6 bases remained unmatched. The CDR3 region has the DNA TGTGCCAGCAGCCGAGGACAGGGAGTCTACGAGCAGTACTTC. Its translation is CASSRGQGVYEQYF.

The J gene is TRBJ1-4, the V gene TRBV15; 9 nucleotides align to TRBD1. The V and J ends lost 5 bases and 8 bases, in that order; junction bases with no gene match: 9. The CDR3 has 15 residues. The germline V gene has CDR1 LNHNV and CDR2 YYDKDF (reference sequence). In DNA, the CDR3 is TGTGCCACCAGCGGATCGGGACAGGGAAGGGAAAAACTGTTTTTT. Translating it yields CATSGSGQGREKLFF.

This clonotype was observed many times. V gene TRBV7-8 combines with J gene TRBJ2-1; a weak D match, TRBD1 (5 bases). The germline V gene encodes CDR1 SGHVS and CDR2 FQNEAQ. V lost 5 bases and J lost 2, with 16 bases in between. The CDR3 extends over 16 amino acids. This chain's CDR3 is CASSTATVFAYNEQFF. CDR3 sequence (DNA): TGTGCCAGCAGCACCGCGACAGTCTTTGCCTACAATGAGCAGTTCTTC.

The sample holds one count of this clonotype. The rearrangement links TRBV6-5 to TRBJ2-7; 9 nucleotides line up with TRBD1. This CDR3 has 15 amino acids. Looked up from germline, CDR1 is MNHEY and CDR2 is SVGAGI. V was clipped by 2 bases and J by 2 bases; unmatched bases: 4. The CDR3 DNA is TGTGCCAGCAGTTACGGAGGGGACAGGGCCTACGAGCAGTACTTC. Translation: CASSYGGDRAYEQYF.

The rearrangement links TRBV10-3 to TRBJ2-3; D perhaps matches TRBD1 (6 bases). This CDR3 contains 13 residues. V lost 3 bases and J lost 11, with 15 bases in between. The germline V gene encodes CDR1 ENHRY and CDR2 SYGVKD. CDR3 residues: CAISEARDTGQYF. The CDR3 nucleotides read TGTGCCATCAGTGAAGCCCGGGACACCGGGCAGTATTTT.

The J gene is TRBJ2-2, the V gene TRBV19; TRBD2 agrees at 7 bases. The germline gives CDR1 LNHDA, CDR2 SQIVND (reference sequence). The V and J ends lost 7 bases and 3 bases, in that order; junction bases with no gene match: 8. There are 15 residues in the CDR3. The CDR3 DNA sequence: TGTGCCAGTACCCCTCCGGGGGGAGACACCGGGGAGCTGTTTTTT. Translating it yields CASTPPGGDTGELFF.